The clone carrying this T cell receptor (beta chain) has a handful of counts. What it binds is unknown. One junction end does not reproduce the germline sequence, and a read error may be involved. In the authors' methods: The distant-metastasis classifier for papillary thyroid cancer was built from CDR3 differences across clinicopathological groups. Via MiXCR, TCRdb re-called the PCR reads. TCRdb's processing, not the authors', yielded these V and J calls. The sample consists of 10,000 to 15,000 clones, approximately 27% of them appearing once. The data originate from a study of metastatic and nonmetastatic thyroid tumors. Study-wide context: Repertoire comparisons spanned blood and tumor or nodule tissue from malignant and benign thyroid patients. Points from the study as a whole: According to reports, the diversity of TCR beta was significantly higher in malignant thyroid tumors than in benign nodules, and this held in both blood and tumor samples.

The CDR3 has 15 amino acids. Germline-derived CDR1 and CDR2 are MDHEN and SYDVKM. There were no patients who had received any treatment before thyroid surgery. Sequencing used tumor tissue. The receptor's source is a female donor with papillary thyroid cancer or a benign thyroid nodule (not recorded which). Some clones in this sample may be carry-over from other donors' samples. The chain links TRBV28 to TRBJ2-2, with D possibly TRBD1 on 5 matching bases. CDR3 DNA sequence: TGTGCCAGCAGTTTTCTTAGACAGATCACCGGTGAGCTGTTTTTT. Its protein is CASSFLRQITGELFF.